The 29 T cell receptor beta chains below all came from one sample that was sequenced in a study of control samples from healthy donors and cancer patients. Here immunoSEQ multiplex PCR was the method, and the copy in TCRdb shows in-frame clones only, minus some. The sample records approximately 68,000 clones, 83% being singletons. Sample: blood. All receptors derive from a man aged 55 to 69 in good health.

The chain is built from TRBV27 and TRBJ2-1; 8 bases agree with TRBD2. J lost 4 bases, V lost 5 bases, and 7 bases had no gene match. This CDR3 spans 15 amino acids. The V gene's germline CDR1 is MNHEY and CDR2 SMNVEV (reference sequence). CDR3 nucleotide sequence: TGTGCCAGCAGTCCTACGGGGGGGTCTTACAATGAGCAGTTCTTC. Its protein is CASSPTGGSYNEQFF.

The chain is built from TRBV10-3 and TRBJ2-1, with a tentative D call TRBD2 (6 bases). The germline CDR1 and CDR2 sequences are ENHRY and SYGVKD. The V and J ends lost 2 bases and 7 bases respectively, with 9 bases between them. The CDR3 is 13 amino acids. The CDR3 DNA sequence: TGTGCCATCAGTGAGACGGGAGCTAATGAGCAGTTCTTC. It yields the protein CAISETGANEQFF.

The sample holds one count of this clone. The rearrangement links TRBV5-1 to TRBJ1-4; tentative D call: TRBD1 (5 bases). Germline values: CDR1 SGHRS, CDR2 YFSETQ. The CDR3 loop spans 14 amino acids. The V end was cut by 2 bases, the J end by 7 bases, with 12 bases between. In DNA form, the CDR3 reads TGCGCCAGCAGCTTCGAGGGGAGGGGTGAAAAACTGTTTTTT. This codes for CASSFEGRGEKLFF.

The chain joins TRBV28 to TRBJ2-1; 7 nucleotides match TRBD1. The CDR3 length is 13 residues. CDR1 and CDR2 (germline): MDHEN, SYDVKM. The junction had 5 bases not matched to a gene; V was cut back by 8 bases and J by 4 bases. CDR3 loop: CASSGTAYNEQFF. The CDR3 DNA reads as TGTGCCAGCTCCGGGACAGCATACAATGAGCAGTTCTTC.

The V and J genes are TRBV7-3 and TRBJ2-1, with TRBD2 matching 11 bases. The CDR3 is 15 amino acids. CDR1 and CDR2 (germline): SGHTA, FQGTGA. With 7 bases clipped from V and 15 bases from J, the junction kept 17 bases outside the gene matches. The CDR3 reads CASKTTGDPSGRRFF. CDR3 sequence (DNA): TGTGCCAGCAAGACCACAGGAGATCCTAGCGGGAGGCGGTTCTTC.

V is TRBV28 and J is TRBJ2-1; 8 bases map to TRBD2. This CDR3 has 21 amino acids. Per the germline V gene, CDR1 is MDHEN and CDR2 is SYDVKM. Trimming at V came to 3 bases and at J to 5 bases, leaving 24 bases not matched to a gene. For the CDR3, the DNA is TGTGCCAGCAGTTTTGTTTGGGTGTCAGTCCCGAGCGGGGGAGAGAACAATGAGCAGTTCTTC. Protein product: CASSFVWVSVPSGGENNEQFF.

The chain uses TRBV18 and TRBJ1-3; 8 bases agree with TRBD1. Germline assignment: CDR1 KGHSH and CDR2 LQKENI. The CDR3 is made up of 15 amino acids. V shed 8 bases, J shed 2 bases, and the junction held 8 bases outside the gene matches. In DNA, the CDR3 is TGTGCCAGCCGTTACCAGACAGGGGCTGGAAACACCATATATTTT. Residues: CASRYQTGAGNTIYF. The full variable domain, with the rest looked up from reference TRBV18 and TRBJ1-3, is NAGVMQNPRHLVRRRGQEARLRCSPMKGHSHVYWYRQLPEEGLKFMVYLQKENIIDESGMPKERFSAEFPKEGPSILRIQQVVRGDSAAYFCASRYQTGAGNTIYFGEGSWLTVV.

The chain combines TRBV3-1 (or the pseudogene TRBV3-2) with TRBJ2-5, with D maybe TRBD1 (7 bases). Between the trimmed V and J ends, which lost 1 base and 5 bases, there was a span of 14 bases. Germline loops: CDR1 LGHDT, CDR2 YNNKEL (reference sequence). The CDR3 sequence is 15 residues long. CDR3 nucleotides: TGTGCCAGCAGCCAAGTGATGACAGGGAGGGAGACCCAGTACTTC. Translating it yields CASSQVMTGRETQYF.

This clone showed up just once. The chain is built from TRBV12-3 or TRBV12-4 and TRBJ1-2; D is undetermined. Trimming left V 6 bases short and J 8 bases short, with 13 bases between. CDR3 length: 12 amino acids. Here the CDR3 reads CASRYSDRGYTF. CDR3 bases: TGTGCCAGCAGATACAGTGATCGGGGCTACACCTTC.

The CDR3 region is CASTPGSRREKLFF. The DNA for the CDR3 is TGTGCCAGTACACCGGGGTCTCGGCGGGAAAAACTGTTTTTT. J is TRBJ1-4 and V is TRBV19; D gene ambiguous. The V gene lost 7 bases and the J gene lost 8 bases, with 17 bases spanning the gap. Germline CDR1 and CDR2: LNHDA and SQIVND (reference sequence). The CDR3 extends over 14 amino acids.

In its sample, this clone was seen many times. The chain uses TRBV6-6 and TRBJ2-1; TRBD2 matches at 9 bases. In germline, CDR1 is MNHNY, CDR2 SVGAGI (reference sequence). CDR3 size: 15 residues. The ends lost 5 bases at V and 0 bases at J; junction bases unmatched: 2. CDR3 DNA sequence: TGTGCCAGCAGTCCGCGGGGGGGCTCCTACAATGAGCAGTTCTTC. Protein sequence: CASSPRGGSYNEQFF.

This chain connects TRBV6-5 to TRBJ1-5, with D maybe TRBD1 (6 bases). The ends were cut back, 6 bases at V and 0 bases at J, with 12 bases in the middle. The CDR3 is 15 residues long. The V gene's germline CDR1 is MNHEY and CDR2 SVGAGI. CDR3 sequence: CASRLDSHSNQPQHF. The CDR3 nucleotides read TGTGCCAGCAGACTGGACAGCCATAGCAATCAGCCCCAGCATTTT.

The chain uses TRBV9 and TRBJ2-1, with D tentatively TRBD2 (6 bases). This CDR3 is 13 amino acids long. Germline V gene lookup returns CDR1 SGDLS and CDR2 YYNGEE. Trimming removed 3 bases from V and 9 bases from J, with 13 bases in between. CDR3 sequence: CASSGGNGGEQFF. The CDR3 nucleotides read TGTGCCAGCAGCGGCGGTAACGGGGGTGAGCAGTTCTTC.

This chain uses TRBV27 with TRBJ2-1; D could derive from TRBD1 or TRBD2 (5 bases each). This CDR3 comprises 17 residues. The V and J ends lost 4 bases and 1 base respectively, with 17 bases between them. Germline values: CDR1 MNHEY, CDR2 SMNVEV (reference sequence). This CDR3 is CASSSPTGRASYNEQFF. The CDR3 bases are TGTGCCAGCAGTTCCCCGACGGGGCGGGCGTCCTACAATGAGCAGTTCTTC.

This clone has at least ten counts. The CDR3 sequence is CAISGTGGSAYEQYF. CDR3 nucleotide sequence: TGTGCCATCAGTGGGACAGGGGGCAGCGCCTACGAGCAGTACTTC. The chain is built from TRBV10-3 and TRBJ2-7; 11 bases line up with TRBD1. This CDR3 has 15 residues. Germline CDR1 is ENHRY and CDR2 is SYGVKD. V lost 4 bases, J lost 2 bases, and 4 bases stayed unmatched.

In this sample, this clone turned up a few times. The chain combines TRBV7-2 with TRBJ1-4; the D is unclear. CDR1 is SGHTA, CDR2 FQGNSA, per germline. The CDR3 is 13 amino acids. V was pared by 5 bases and J by 6 bases, with 10 bases between. The CDR3 reads CASSGQPYEKLFF. The CDR3 coding sequence is TGTGCCAGCAGCGGGCAGCCTTATGAAAAACTGTTTTTT.

The chain employs TRBV6-6 and TRBJ2-1; D unresolved. CDR1 and CDR2 (germline): MNHNY, SVGAGI (reference sequence). The CDR3 runs to 12 residues. The V and J ends lost 5 bases and 10 bases respectively, with 12 bases between them. CDR3: CASSTGPKEQFF. CDR3 coding DNA: TGTGCCAGCAGTACTGGACCAAAGGAGCAGTTCTTC.

In this sample, this clone turned up a few times. The V gene is TRBV7-9, the J gene TRBJ2-6; D ambiguous. CDR1 and CDR2 (germline): SEHNR, FQNEAQ (reference sequence). The germline V and J ends were trimmed by 8 bases and 0 bases, with 17 bases remaining between them. There are 17 residues in the CDR3. The CDR3 nucleotides read TGTGCCAGCCAACCCCCCGGTGGGTTCTCTGGGGCCAACGTCCTGACTTTC. Amino acid sequence: CASQPPGGFSGANVLTF.

The V and J genes are TRBV5-3 and TRBJ2-3; 8 positions match TRBD1. TRBV5-3 is identified as an open reading frame with a role that is uncertain. This CDR3 is 21 amino acids long. V shed 5 bases and J 0 bases; nucleotides not matched to a gene: 23. The CDR3 sequence is CARSHGTGQFRNPSSTDTQYF. In DNA, the CDR3 is TGTGCCAGAAGTCATGGGACAGGCCAATTCCGCAACCCTTCTAGCACAGATACGCAGTATTTT.

The chain joins TRBV5-4 to TRBJ2-7, with 10 positions matching TRBD1. V lost 4 bases, J lost 2 bases, and 3 bases stayed unmatched. Germline V lookup: CDR1 SGHNT, CDR2 YYREEE (reference sequence). CDR3 length equals 14 residues. CDR3 in DNA: TGTGCCAGCAGCCCCGGACAGGGGGCCTACGAGCAGTACTTC. It specifies CASSPGQGAYEQYF.

This clone was picked up a small number of times. The chain employs TRBV24-1 and TRBJ2-3, with D possibly matching TRBD2 (6 bases). V was shortened by 3 bases and J by 5 bases, with 17 bases between the two germline ends. Germline assignment: CDR1 KGHDR and CDR2 SFDVKD. The CDR3 length is 16 residues. The CDR3 DNA follows: TGTGCCACCAGTGATCCGGGGCGGGATCGGGGAGATACGCAGTATTTT. This codes for CATSDPGRDRGDTQYF.

The sample holds one count of this clone. The V call is TRBV15, the J call TRBJ1-4; 9 bases agree with TRBD1. The CDR3 is 18 amino acids. CDR1 is LNHNV, CDR2 YYDKDF, per germline (reference sequence). The J segment lost 1 base and the V segment lost 6 bases, leaving 12 bases of the junction unmatched. The CDR3 loop reads CATSPTGGGSITNEKLFF. The CDR3 DNA reads TGTGCCACCAGTCCGACAGGGGGAGGTAGTATAACTAATGAAAAACTGTTTTTT. Filled out from reference TRBV15 and TRBJ1-4, the complete variable domain reads DAMVIQNPRYQVTQFGKPVTLSCSQTLNHNVMYWYQQKSSQAPKLLFHYYDKDFNNEADTPDNFQSRRPNTSFCFLDIRSPGLGDTAMYLCATSPTGGGSITNEKLFFGSGTQLSVL.

The chain employs TRBV12-3 or TRBV12-4 and TRBJ1-1; TRBD1 is a possible D gene (5 bases). The CDR3 is 13 amino acids. Trimming stripped 6 bases from V and 1 base from J, with 9 bases between. The CDR3, as DNA: TGTGCCAGCAGATTGACAGAGAACACTGAAGCTTTCTTT. The encoded protein is CASRLTENTEAFF.

This chain joins TRBV5-1 and TRBJ1-1; no definite D call. The CDR3 sequence is 15 residues long. Germline loops: CDR1 SGHRS, CDR2 YFSETQ. V lost 0 bases and J lost 1, with 10 bases in between. CDR3 in amino acids: CASSLAGVWNTEAFF. CDR3 nucleotides: TGCGCCAGCAGCTTGGCTGGGGTCTGGAACACTGAAGCTTTCTTT.

The gene calls are TRBV28 and TRBJ2-7, with 7 bases that match TRBD1. The CDR3 runs 14 residues. CDR1 MDHEN and CDR2 SYDVKM come from the germline V gene. V lost 10 bases and J lost 0; bases outside the gene matches: 9. The CDR3 loop reads CATAAGTDSYEQYF. The CDR3 region has the DNA TGTGCCACCGCCGCAGGGACAGACTCCTACGAGCAGTACTTC. The complete variable domain, with remaining parts taken from reference TRBV28 and TRBJ2-7, reads DVKVTQSSRYLVKRTGEKVFLECVQDMDHENMFWYRQDPGLGLRLIYFSYDVKMKEKGDIPEGYSVSREKKERFSLILESASTNQTSMYLCATAAGTDSYEQYFGPGTRLTVT.

This sequence joins TRBV5-5 and TRBJ2-7; 8 nucleotides match TRBD2. The CDR3 has 15 residues. V dropped 0 bases and J dropped 5; count of bases not matched to a gene: 7. Germline V gene lookup returns CDR1 SGHKS and CDR2 YYEKEE (reference sequence). The CDR3 here is CASSLASGGPHEQYF. CDR3 coding DNA: TGTGCCAGCAGCTTGGCCTCGGGAGGGCCCCACGAGCAGTACTTC.

The genes are TRBV5-4 and TRBJ2-1; 9 bases match TRBD2. In germline, CDR1 is SGHNT, CDR2 YYREEE (reference sequence). With V trimmed by 4 bases and J by 4 bases, 6 bases remained unmatched. The CDR3 has 15 amino acids. The DNA for the CDR3 is TGTGCCAGCAGCGCCGCGGGAGGGGTTTACAATGAGCAGTTCTTC. This translates into CASSAAGGVYNEQFF.

The J gene is TRBJ2-2, the V gene TRBV27, with D uncertain. This CDR3 comprises 15 residues. Between the trimmed V and J ends, which lost 3 bases and 4 bases, there was a span of 12 bases. In germline, CDR1 is MNHEY, CDR2 SMNVEV (reference sequence). CDR3 region: CASSLSLEGTGELFF. The CDR3 DNA follows: TGTGCCAGCAGTTTGAGCCTAGAAGGCACCGGGGAGCTGTTTTTT.

This clone has a handful of counts. J is TRBJ2-7 and V is TRBV4-1, with 8 bases fitting TRBD1. Germline-derived CDR1 and CDR2 are MGHRA and YSYEKL. V was clipped by 1 base and J by 2 bases; unmatched bases: 4. This CDR3 comprises 15 residues. The CDR3 DNA sequence: TGCGCCAGCAGCCAAGGACAGGGGCGGACCTACGAGCAGTACTTC. Protein sequence: CASSQGQGRTYEQYF.